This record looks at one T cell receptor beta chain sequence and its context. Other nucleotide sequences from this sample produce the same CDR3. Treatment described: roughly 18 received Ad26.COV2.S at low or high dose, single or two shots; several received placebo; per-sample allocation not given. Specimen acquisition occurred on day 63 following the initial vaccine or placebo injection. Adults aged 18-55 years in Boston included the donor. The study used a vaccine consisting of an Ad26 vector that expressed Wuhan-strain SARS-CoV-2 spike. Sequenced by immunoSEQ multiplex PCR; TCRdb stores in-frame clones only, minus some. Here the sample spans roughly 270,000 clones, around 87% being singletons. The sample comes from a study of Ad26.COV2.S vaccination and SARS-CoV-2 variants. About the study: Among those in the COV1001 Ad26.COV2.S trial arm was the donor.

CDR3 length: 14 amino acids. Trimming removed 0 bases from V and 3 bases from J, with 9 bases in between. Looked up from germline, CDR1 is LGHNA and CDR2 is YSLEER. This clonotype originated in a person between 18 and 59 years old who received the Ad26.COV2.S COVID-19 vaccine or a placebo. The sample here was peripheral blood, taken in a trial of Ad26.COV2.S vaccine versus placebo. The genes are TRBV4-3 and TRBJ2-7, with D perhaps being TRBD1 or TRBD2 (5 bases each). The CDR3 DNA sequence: TGCGCCAGCAGCCAAGATCGGGGCGGCTACGAGCAGTACTTC. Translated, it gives CASSQDRGGYEQYF.